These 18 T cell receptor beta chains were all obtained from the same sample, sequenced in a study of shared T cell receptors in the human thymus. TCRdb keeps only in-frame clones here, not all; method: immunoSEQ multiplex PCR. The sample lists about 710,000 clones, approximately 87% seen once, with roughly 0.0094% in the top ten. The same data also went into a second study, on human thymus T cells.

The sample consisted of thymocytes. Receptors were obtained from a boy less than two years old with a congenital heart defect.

CDR3 in DNA: TGTGCCAGCAGCCTTAGCGGGAGAGGGAGGGGGGAGACCCAGTACTTC. It specifies CASSLSGRGRGETQYF. The rearrangement uses TRBV7-2 and TRBJ2-5; 9 bases are a match to TRBD2. The germline V gene has CDR1 SGHTA and CDR2 FQGNSA. The CDR3 covers 16 residues. V shed 5 bases, J shed 5 bases, and the junction held 12 bases outside the gene matches.

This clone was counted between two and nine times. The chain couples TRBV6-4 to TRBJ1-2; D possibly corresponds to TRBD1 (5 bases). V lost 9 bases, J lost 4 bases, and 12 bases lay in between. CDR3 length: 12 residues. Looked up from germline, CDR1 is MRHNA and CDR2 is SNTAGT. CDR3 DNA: TGTGCCAGATGCCGACAGACCTATGGCTACACCTTC. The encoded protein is CARCRQTYGYTF.

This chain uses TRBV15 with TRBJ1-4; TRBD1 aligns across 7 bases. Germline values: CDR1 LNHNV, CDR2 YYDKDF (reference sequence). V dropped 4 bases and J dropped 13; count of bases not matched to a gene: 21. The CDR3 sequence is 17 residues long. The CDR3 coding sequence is TGTGCCACCAGCACAGAGAATGGGGGACAGCCGGTTGGTATACTGTTTTTT. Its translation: CATSTENGGQPVGILFF.

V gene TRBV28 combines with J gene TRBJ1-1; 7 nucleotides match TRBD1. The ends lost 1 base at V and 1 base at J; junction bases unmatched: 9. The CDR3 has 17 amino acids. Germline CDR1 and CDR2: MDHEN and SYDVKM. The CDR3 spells CASSLSGQEPGNTEAFF. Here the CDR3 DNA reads TGTGCCAGCAGTTTATCCGGACAGGAGCCGGGGAACACTGAAGCTTTCTTT.

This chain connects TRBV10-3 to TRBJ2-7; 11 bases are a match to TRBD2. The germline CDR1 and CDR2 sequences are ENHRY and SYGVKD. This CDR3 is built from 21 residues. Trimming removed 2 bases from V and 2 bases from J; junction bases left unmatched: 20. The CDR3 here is CAISEASVSPTSGSEPYEQYF. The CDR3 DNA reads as TGTGCCATCAGTGAGGCTTCCGTGAGTCCTACTAGCGGGAGTGAACCCTACGAGCAGTACTTC.

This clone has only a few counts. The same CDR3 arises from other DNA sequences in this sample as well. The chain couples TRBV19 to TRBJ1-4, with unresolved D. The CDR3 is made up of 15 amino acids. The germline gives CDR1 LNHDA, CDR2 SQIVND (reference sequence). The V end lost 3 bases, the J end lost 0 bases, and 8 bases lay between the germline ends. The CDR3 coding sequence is TGTGCCAGTAGTATCACAGTTGCAACTAATGAAAAACTGTTTTTT. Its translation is CASSITVATNEKLFF.

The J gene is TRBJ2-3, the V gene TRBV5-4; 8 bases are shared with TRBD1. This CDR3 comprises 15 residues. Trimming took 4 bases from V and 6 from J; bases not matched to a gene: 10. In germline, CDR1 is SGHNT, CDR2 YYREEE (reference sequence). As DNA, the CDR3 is TGTGCCAGCAGCGTCCGGACAGGGTTGGAGGATACGCAGTATTTT. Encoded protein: CASSVRTGLEDTQYF.

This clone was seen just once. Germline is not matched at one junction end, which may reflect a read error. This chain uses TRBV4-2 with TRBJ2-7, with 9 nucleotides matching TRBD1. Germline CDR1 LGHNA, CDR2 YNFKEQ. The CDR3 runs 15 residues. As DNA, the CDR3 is TGTGCCGGCAGCCATGGGGACAGGGTTACGTCGGAGCAGTACTTC. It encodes CAGSHGDRVTSEQYF.

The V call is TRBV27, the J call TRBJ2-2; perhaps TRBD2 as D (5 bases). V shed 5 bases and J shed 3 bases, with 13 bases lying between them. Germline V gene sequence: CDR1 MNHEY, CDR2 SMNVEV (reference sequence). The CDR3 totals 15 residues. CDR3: CASSAGHRYTGELFF. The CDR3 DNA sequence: TGTGCCAGCAGTGCGGGTCATCGGTACACCGGGGAGCTGTTTTTT.

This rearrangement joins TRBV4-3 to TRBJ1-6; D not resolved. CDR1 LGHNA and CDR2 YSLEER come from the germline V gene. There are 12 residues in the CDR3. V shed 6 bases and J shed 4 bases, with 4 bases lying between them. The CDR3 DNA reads TGCGCCAGCAGACAGTATAATTCACCCCTCCACTTT. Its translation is CASRQYNSPLHF.

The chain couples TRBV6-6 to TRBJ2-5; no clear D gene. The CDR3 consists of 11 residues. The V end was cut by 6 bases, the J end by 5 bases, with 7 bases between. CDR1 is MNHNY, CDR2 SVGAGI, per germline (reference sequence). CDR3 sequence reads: CASSRLETQYF. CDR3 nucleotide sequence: TGTGCCAGCAGCAGACTGGAGACCCAGTACTTC.

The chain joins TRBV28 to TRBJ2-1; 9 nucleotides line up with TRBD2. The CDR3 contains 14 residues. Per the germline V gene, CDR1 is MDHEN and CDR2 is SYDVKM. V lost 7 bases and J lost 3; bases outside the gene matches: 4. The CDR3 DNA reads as TGTGCCAGCAACCTTAGCGGGAGCTACAATGAGCAGTTCTTC. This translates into CASNLSGSYNEQFF.

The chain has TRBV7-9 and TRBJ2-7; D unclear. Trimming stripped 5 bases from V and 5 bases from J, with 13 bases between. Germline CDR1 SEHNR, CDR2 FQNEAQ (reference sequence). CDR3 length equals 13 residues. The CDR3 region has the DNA TGTGCCAGCAGCCCTGAATTTACTGACGAGCAGTACTTC. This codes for CASSPEFTDEQYF.

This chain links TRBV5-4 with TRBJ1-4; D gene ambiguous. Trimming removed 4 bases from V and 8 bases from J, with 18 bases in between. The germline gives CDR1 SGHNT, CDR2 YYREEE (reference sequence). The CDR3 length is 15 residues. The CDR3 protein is CASSHGEVTREKLFF. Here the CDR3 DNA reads TGTGCCAGCAGCCACGGGGAGGTTACCAGAGAAAAACTGTTTTTT.

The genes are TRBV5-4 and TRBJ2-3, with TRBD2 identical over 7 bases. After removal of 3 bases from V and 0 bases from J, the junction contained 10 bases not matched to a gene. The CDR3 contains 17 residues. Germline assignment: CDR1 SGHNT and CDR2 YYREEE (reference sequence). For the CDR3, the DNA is TGTGCCAGCAGCTCCCCTAGGGGCGGGAGAAGCACAGATACGCAGTATTTT. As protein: CASSSPRGGRSTDTQYF.

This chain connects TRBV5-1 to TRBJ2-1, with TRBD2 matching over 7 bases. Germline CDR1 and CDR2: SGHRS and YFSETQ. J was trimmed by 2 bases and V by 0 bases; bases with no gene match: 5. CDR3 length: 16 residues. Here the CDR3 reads CASSLVRGVTYNEQFF. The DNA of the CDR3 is TGCGCCAGCAGCTTGGTTCGGGGGGTAACCTACAATGAGCAGTTCTTC.

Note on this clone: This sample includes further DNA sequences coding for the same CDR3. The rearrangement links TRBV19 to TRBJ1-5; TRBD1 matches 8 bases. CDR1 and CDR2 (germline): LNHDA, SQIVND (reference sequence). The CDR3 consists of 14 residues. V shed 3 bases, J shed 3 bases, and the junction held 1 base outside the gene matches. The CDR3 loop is CASSMDRVNQPQHF. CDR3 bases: TGTGCCAGTAGTATGGACAGGGTCAATCAGCCCCAGCATTTT.

CDR3 region: CASSFKVRRGPSSYNEQFF. The CDR3 DNA reads as TGTGCCAGCAGCTTTAAGGTACGGCGGGGGCCAAGCTCCTACAATGAGCAGTTCTTC. The V call is TRBV11-2, the J call TRBJ2-1; D is perhaps TRBD2 (7 bases). CDR3 length: 19 amino acids. Germline CDR1 is SGHAT and CDR2 is FQNNGV. Trimming took 3 bases from V and 0 from J, leaving 21 bases between them.